This TCR beta chain was recorded in a study of OX40 agonist ivuxolimab in advanced cancers. Overall study: The patients got ivuxolimab, which is an agonistic anti-OX40 (CD134) antibody.

For this clone: Its antigen is unknown.

Germline CDR1 is GTSNPN and CDR2 is SVGIG (reference sequence). Trimming shortened V by 5 bases and J by 6 bases, and 19 bases separated the two germline ends. The CDR3 covers 14 residues. The assay was immunoSEQ multiplex PCR, and TCRdb's table has in-frame clones only and misses some. The data hold about 73,000 clones, with 80% to 90% observed a single time. Broader study findings: It was also the case that some nonresponders had low normalized T-cell clonal expansion.

The chain couples TRBV30 to TRBJ1-2; possible D gene TRBD1, 5 bases. The clonotype was recovered from an adult with an advanced solid tumor such as melanoma, head and neck, liver or kidney cancer. Sequencing was performed on CD4+ or CD8+ T cells sorted from blood, taken in a trial of the OX40 agonist ivuxolimab. CDR3 sequence: CAWRGVGSGNGYTF. CDR3 in DNA: TGTGCCTGGCGGGGGGTGGGCAGCGGGAATGGCTACACCTTC.